This entry lists 11 T cell receptor beta chains sequenced from one sample in a study of Ad26.COV2.S vaccination and SARS-CoV-2 variants. Only in-frame clones appear in the TCRdb table, and some are missing; sequencing was by immunoSEQ multiplex PCR. The sample lists 300,000 to 400,000 clones, around 86% occurring once. As for treatment: about 20 received Ad26.COV2.S at low or high dose, single or two shots; 5 received placebo; per-sample allocation not given. Vaccine and placebo recipients were sampled on day 63 after the first injection. The sample was peripheral blood, taken in a trial of Ad26.COV2.S vaccine versus placebo. All receptors come from a person between 18 and 60 years old who received the Ad26.COV2.S COVID-19 vaccine or a placebo.

The chain employs TRBV30 and TRBJ2-7; D not certain. V was trimmed by 0 bases and J by 5 bases, leaving 8 bases between them. CDR3 size: 12 residues. Germline CDR1 is GTSNPN and CDR2 is SVGIG (reference sequence). For the CDR3, the DNA is TGTGCCTGGAGTGTTTTGGGCCACGAGCAGTACTTC. Its translation: CAWSVLGHEQYF.

This sequence joins TRBV5-1 and TRBJ2-7, with a weak D call TRBD2 (5 bases). This CDR3 comprises 14 residues. Trimming pared 4 bases from V and 4 bases from J, leaving 15 bases between. CDR1 is SGHRS and CDR2 is YFSETQ in the germline V gene. The CDR3 bases are TGCGCCAGCAGCCCCGGGGTCGGATTATACGAGCAGTACTTC. Its translation: CASSPGVGLYEQYF. Complete variable domain (other parts from reference TRBV5-1 and TRBJ2-7): KAGVTQTPRYLIKTRGQQVTLSCSPISGHRSVSWYQQTPGQGLQFLFEYFSETQRNKGNFPGRFSGRQFSNSRSEMNVSTLELGDSALYLCASSPGVGLYEQYFGPGTRLTVT.

DNA for the CDR3: TGTGCCAGCAGCACGTCTAGCACAGATACGCAGTATTTT. This codes for CASSTSSTDTQYF. The chain has TRBV11-3 and TRBJ2-3; no reliable D call. CDR3 length: 13 residues. With 5 bases removed from V and 0 bases from J, the gap between germline ends came to 6 bases. CDR1 and CDR2 (germline): SGHNT, YENEEA.

The chain has TRBV5-1 and TRBJ1-2, with D hard to call. This CDR3 region has 14 residues. Trimming took 6 bases from V and 4 from J, leaving 16 bases between them. Germline CDR1 SGHRS, CDR2 YFSETQ. The CDR3 loop reads CASTPGLQSYGYTF. CDR3 coding DNA: TGCGCCAGCACCCCAGGATTACAGAGCTATGGCTACACCTTC. Complete variable domain (other parts from reference TRBV5-1 and TRBJ1-2): KAGVTQTPRYLIKTRGQQVTLSCSPISGHRSVSWYQQTPGQGLQFLFEYFSETQRNKGNFPGRFSGRQFSNSRSEMNVSTLELGDSALYLCASTPGLQSYGYTFGSGTRLTVV.

The chain couples TRBV7-9 to TRBJ1-3; 7 bases map to TRBD1. Germline CDR1 is SEHNR and CDR2 is FQNEAQ (reference sequence). V was pared by 5 bases and J by 2 bases, with 9 bases of the junction left unmatched. The CDR3 is 16 residues long. The CDR3 DNA reads as TGTGCCAGCAGCGTCGGTACAGGGGAGGCTGGAAACACCATATATTTT. Translation: CASSVGTGEAGNTIYF. Using reference TRBV7-9 and TRBJ1-3 for the parts outside the CDR3, the full variable domain is DTGVSQNPRHKITKRGQNVTFRCDPISEHNRLYWYRQTLGQGPEFLTYFQNEAQLEKSRLLSDRFSAERPKGSFSTLEIQRTEQGDSAMYLCASSVGTGEAGNTIYFGEGSWLTVV.

This clone was observed once. The chain carries TRBV7-2 and TRBJ2-3, with 13 bases fitting TRBD2. From germline, CDR1 is SGHTA and CDR2 FQGNSA. The ends lost 5 bases at V and 3 bases at J; junction bases unmatched: 2. CDR3 length equals 15 residues. The CDR3 nucleotides read TGTGCCAGCAGCCTGACTAGCGGGGGGACAGATACGCAGTATTTT. This encodes CASSLTSGGTDTQYF. Full variable domain (remainder filled in from reference TRBV7-2 and TRBJ2-3): GAGVSQSPSNKVTEKGKDVELRCDPISGHTALYWYRQSLGQGLEFLIYFQGNSAPDKSGLPSDRFSAERTGGSVSTLTIQRTQQEDSAVYLCASSLTSGGTDTQYFGPGTRLTVL.

The chain carries TRBV2 and TRBJ1-3, with D possibly TRBD1 on 5 matching bases. The CDR3 runs to 14 residues. Germline V gives CDR1 SNHLY, CDR2 FYNNEI. Trimming removed 1 base from V and 7 bases from J, with 11 bases in between. The CDR3 DNA reads as TGTGCCAGCAGTGAAGGGCAGGGCCTGAACACCATATATTTT. This gives the protein CASSEGQGLNTIYF.

The gene calls are TRBV4-3 and TRBJ2-7, with D perhaps TRBD2 (5 bases). The CDR3 sequence is 15 residues long. With 0 bases removed from V and 2 bases from J, the gap between germline ends came to 11 bases. The germline V gene has CDR1 LGHNA and CDR2 YSLEER. CDR3: CASSQDFSGTYEQYF. The CDR3 coding sequence is TGCGCCAGCAGCCAAGATTTCAGCGGTACCTACGAGCAGTACTTC.

This sequence joins TRBV3-1 (or the pseudogene TRBV3-2) and TRBJ2-4; perhaps TRBD2 as D (5 bases). Trimming left V 0 bases short and J 0 bases short, with 15 bases between. The CDR3 covers 18 residues. The germline V gene has CDR1 LGHDT and CDR2 YNNKEL (reference sequence). CDR3 residues: CASSQEVVSAGAKNIQYF. In DNA form, the CDR3 reads TGTGCCAGCAGCCAAGAAGTGGTTAGCGCCGGAGCCAAAAACATTCAGTACTTC.

The chain carries TRBV4-3 and TRBJ2-1, with D perhaps given as TRBD1 or TRBD2 (6 bases each). The germline gives CDR1 LGHNA, CDR2 YSLEER. This CDR3 is 13 amino acids long. V shed 4 bases and J shed 10 bases, with 14 bases lying between them. The CDR3 DNA reads as TGCGCCAGCAGCCTCGACTGGGGGGCGGAGCAGTTCTTC. It specifies CASSLDWGAEQFF.

This chain uses TRBV18 with TRBJ1-6, with no clear D. Germline CDR1 reads KGHSH; CDR2 reads LQKENI. V gave up 2 bases and J gave up 7 bases, with 15 bases separating them. The CDR3 is 16 residues long. In nucleotides, the CDR3 is TGTGCCAGCTCACCAGGCAGAACCATTGGGAATTCACCCCTCCACTTT. Protein sequence: CASSPGRTIGNSPLHF.